This T cell receptor beta chain was observed in a study of blood T cell repertoires in COVID-19. Turning to the study itself: Sample material is recorded as cDNA or gDNA derived from T cells, B-cell-depleted T cells, or PBMCs.

Per the original methods: Researchers report that nucleated cell counts were estimated from reference gene primer amplification. Data came from immunoSEQ multiplex PCR; TCRdb stores just in-frame clones and leaves some out. From that table come the V and J calls and clone size; the DNA was used to work out D and trimming. This table holds roughly 300,000 clones, about nine tenths found once. Individuals drawn from approximately 22 US areas were about 18 to 95 years old. Recovery meant two consecutive negative NP/OP PCR tests, professional clearance, or resolved symptoms. The origin of this receptor is a woman under 30 who had recovered from COVID-19. The specimen sequenced was PBMCs or T cells enriched from blood (not recorded which).

This CDR3 is CASSQNTGELFF. CDR3 DNA sequence: TGCGCCAGCAGCCAAAACACCGGGGAGCTGTTTTTT. This chain connects TRBV5-1 to TRBJ2-2; D remains ambiguous. V lost 4 bases, J lost 2 bases, and 3 bases lay in between. In germline, CDR1 is SGHRS, CDR2 YFSETQ. This CDR3 has 12 amino acids. Full variable domain (missing parts from reference TRBV5-1 and TRBJ2-2): KAGVTQTPRYLIKTRGQQVTLSCSPISGHRSVSWYQQTPGQGLQFLFEYFSETQRNKGNFPGRFSGRQFSNSRSEMNVSTLELGDSALYLCASSQNTGELFFGEGSRLTVL.